This paragraph covers one T cell receptor (beta chain) sequence. Its antigen is not known. Other nucleotide sequences in the sample specify the same CDR3. This entry comes from a study of cytomegalovirus exposure and HLA in healthy donors. The overall study: Assignment to the Caucasian-associated ancestry cluster applied to approximately 80% of the 350 to 500 genotyped donors. Overall study results and limits: A later analysis linked a missense DCLRE1C variant to TCR beta V- and J-gene trimming.

In the PCR, 60 Vbeta and 13 Jbeta primers were used. TCRdb keeps only in-frame clones here, not all; method: immunoSEQ multiplex PCR. The sample lists some 120,000 clones; roughly 80% were seen once. V lost 2 bases to trimming and J lost 6 bases; unmatched junction nucleotides: 10. CDR1 is SGHRS, CDR2 YFSETQ, per germline. The CDR3 is made up of 15 amino acids. The sequence was collected from a woman between 35 and 50 years old in good health and CMV-seropositive. Sequences were obtained from PBMCs. The V and J genes are TRBV5-1 and TRBJ2-7, with TRBD1 matching over 8 bases. CDR3 nucleotide sequence: TGCGCCAGCAGCTTAGGACAGGGAAGGTTTTCCGAGCAGTACTTC. This gives the protein CASSLGQGRFSEQYF.